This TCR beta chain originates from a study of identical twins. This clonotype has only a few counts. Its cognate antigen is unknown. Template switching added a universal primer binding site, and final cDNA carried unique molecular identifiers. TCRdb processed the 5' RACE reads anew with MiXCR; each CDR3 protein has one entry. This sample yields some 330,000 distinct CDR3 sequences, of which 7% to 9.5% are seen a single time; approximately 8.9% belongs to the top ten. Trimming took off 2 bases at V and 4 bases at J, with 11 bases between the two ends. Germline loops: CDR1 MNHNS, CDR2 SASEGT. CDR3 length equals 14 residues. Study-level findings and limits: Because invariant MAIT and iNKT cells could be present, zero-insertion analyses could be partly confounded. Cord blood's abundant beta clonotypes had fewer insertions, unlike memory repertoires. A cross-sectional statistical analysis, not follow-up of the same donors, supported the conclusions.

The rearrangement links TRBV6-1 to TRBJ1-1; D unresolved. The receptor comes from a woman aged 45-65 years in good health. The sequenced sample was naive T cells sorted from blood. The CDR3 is CASSEPGRGTEAFF. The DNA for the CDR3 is TGTGCCAGCAGTGAACCGGGGAGAGGCACTGAAGCTTTCTTT.